These 21 T cell receptor beta chains share one sample of origin, sequenced in a study of T cells in Graves' hyperthyroidism and ophthalmopathy. RNA transcripts served as the template for amplifying TCR beta CDR3 regions. Primed by the HTBI set, a first-round RT-PCR was run on the TCR CDR3. TCRdb reprocessed the multiplex PCR reads via MiXCR and lists one record per CDR3 protein. Of about 610,000 distinct CDR3 sequences listed, about 14% are singletons. The sequencing input was blood. All receptors come from a woman aged 40 to 50 with Graves' ophthalmopathy.

The sample holds many counts of this clonotype. This chain connects TRBV7-3 to TRBJ2-5; tentatively, D is TRBD2 (5 bases). The germline CDR1 and CDR2 sequences are SGHTA and FQGTGA. V lost 5 bases to trimming and J lost 1 base, with 8 bases between them. The length of the CDR3 is 13 residues. The CDR3 reads CASSQRGQETQYF. The CDR3 nucleotides read TGTGCCAGCAGCCAACGGGGCCAAGAGACCCAGTACTTC. The whole variable domain, filled in from reference TRBV7-3 and TRBJ2-5, reads GAGVSQTPSNKVTEKGKYVELRCDPISGHTALYWYRQSLGQGPEFLIYFQGTGAADDSGLPNDRFFAVRPEGSVSTLKIQRTERGDSAVYLCASSQRGQETQYFGPGTRLLVL.

This clonotype was seen repeatedly, ten times or more. The CDR3 protein is CASSLVLAGGSSYEQYF. The CDR3 coding sequence is TGTGCCAGCAGTTTAGTCCTAGCGGGAGGAAGCTCCTACGAGCAGTACTTC. V gene TRBV28 combines with J gene TRBJ2-7; 11 bases agree with TRBD2. Losses at the gene ends were 2 bases for V and 0 bases for J; bases not matched to a gene: 6. Germline CDR1 MDHEN, CDR2 SYDVKM. The CDR3 is made up of 17 amino acids.

This clonotype was observed a few times. V and J are TRBV30 and TRBJ1-1; D is undetermined. This CDR3 has 13 residues. The V gene lost 0 bases and the J gene lost 6 bases, with 11 bases spanning the gap. Per germline, CDR1 GTSNPN and CDR2 SVGIG (reference sequence). The CDR3 sequence is CAWSVSSLAEAFF. CDR3 bases: TGTGCCTGGAGTGTATCCTCCCTCGCTGAAGCTTTCTTT.

This clonotype occurred many times. This rearrangement joins TRBV7-9 to TRBJ2-2; no firm D call. The CDR3 length is 15 residues. Trimming left V 2 bases short and J 2 bases short, with 9 bases between. Germline CDR1 and CDR2: SEHNR and FQNEAQ (reference sequence). The CDR3 DNA is TGTGCCAGCAGCTTAAAGGACGGTAACACCGGGGAGCTGTTTTTT. Protein sequence: CASSLKDGNTGELFF.

The CDR3 DNA is TGTGCCAGCAGCCCTCTGGGAGGGCCCTATGGCTACACCTTC. It specifies CASSPLGGPYGYTF. The J gene is TRBJ1-2, the V gene TRBV9, with unresolved D. V was shortened by 4 bases and J by 4 bases, with 14 bases between the two germline ends. Germline CDR1 reads SGDLS; CDR2 reads YYNGEE. The length of the CDR3 is 14 residues.

This clonotype was found many times. The chain combines TRBV2 with TRBJ1-5; 7 nucleotides match TRBD1. The junction had 5 bases not matched to a gene; V was cut back by 6 bases and J by 6 bases. CDR3 size: 13 residues. The germline V gene has CDR1 SNHLY and CDR2 FYNNEI. CDR3 DNA sequence: TGTGCCAGCAGCCCGGGACAGCTTCAGCCCCAGCATTTT. It specifies CASSPGQLQPQHF.

This clonotype was recorded at least ten times. V and J are TRBV6-2 or TRBV6-3 and TRBJ2-7; 12 bases align to TRBD2. Unmatched junction bases numbered 9, after V lost 0 bases and J lost 3 bases. The CDR3 length is 18 residues. The germline CDR1 and CDR2 sequences are MNHEY and SVGEGT. The CDR3 spells CASSYSTPRTSGNYEQYF. The CDR3 nucleotides are TGTGCCAGCAGTTACTCTACCCCACGGACTAGCGGGAACTACGAGCAGTACTTC.

This clonotype was seen at least ten times. The chain carries TRBV6-1 and TRBJ1-5, with TRBD1 as a possible D gene (6 bases). This CDR3 has 13 amino acids. V gave up 7 bases and J gave up 6 bases, with 13 bases separating them. Germline V CDR1 and CDR2: MNHNS, SASEGT. DNA for the CDR3: TGTGCCAGCAAAGGGGGGGGGCTTCAGCCCCAGCATTTT. This translates into CASKGGGLQPQHF.

Ten or more counts support this clonotype. The chain carries TRBV27 and TRBJ1-2; no reliable D call. Germline CDR1 and CDR2: MNHEY and SMNVEV (reference sequence). Deletions cut 6 bases from V and 7 bases from J, with 12 bases between. The CDR3 is made up of 12 amino acids. In nucleotides, the CDR3 is TGTGCCAGCAGCTCGGGTCTATCTGGCTACACCTTC. It yields the protein CASSSGLSGYTF.

This sequence joins TRBV27 and TRBJ1-5; possible D gene TRBD1, 5 bases. Looked up from germline, CDR1 is MNHEY and CDR2 is SMNVEV (reference sequence). The length of the CDR3 is 12 residues. Trimming shortened V by 0 bases and J by 9 bases, and 6 bases separated the two germline ends. CDR3 nucleotide sequence: TGTGCCAGCAGTTTATCGGGGGGGCCCCAGCATTTT. It encodes CASSLSGGPQHF.

This clonotype appeared many times. The chain is built from TRBV10-3 and TRBJ1-5; TRBD1 might be the D (5 bases). Between the trimmed V and J ends, which lost 4 bases and 7 bases, there was a span of 8 bases. CDR1 and CDR2 (germline): ENHRY, SYGVKD. The CDR3 length is 12 residues. The CDR3: CAISGGGQPQHF. The CDR3 nucleotides read TGTGCCATCAGTGGCGGGGGACAGCCCCAGCATTTT.

The table lists this clonotype with many counts. A much larger clone lies one base from this, so it may be a read error. The rearrangement uses TRBV20-1 and TRBJ2-5; D possibly uses TRBD1 or TRBD2 (5 bases each). The V gene lost 0 bases and the J gene lost 2 bases, with 7 bases spanning the gap. The CDR3 runs to 13 residues. Germline V gene sequence: CDR1 DFQATT, CDR2 SNEGSKA (reference sequence). CDR3 in DNA: TGCAGTGCTAGAGATTGGGGGCAAGAGACCCAGTACTTC. Translating it yields CSARDWGQETQYF.

This sequence joins TRBV12-3 or TRBV12-4 and TRBJ1-5; D ambiguous. CDR3 length: 17 residues. Trimming took 11 bases from V and 2 from J, leaving 25 bases between them. The CDR3 protein is CAGPPGLQPVGNQPQHF. As DNA, the CDR3 is TGTGCCGGTCCGCCGGGCCTTCAGCCCGTGGGCAATCAGCCCCAGCATTTT.

The table lists this clonotype with many counts. The chain recombines TRBV7-3 with TRBJ2-7; 9 nucleotides line up with TRBD2. The V and J ends lost 5 bases and 5 bases, in that order; junction bases with no gene match: 28. The CDR3 sequence is 21 residues long. CDR1 and CDR2 (germline): SGHTA, FQGTGA. The CDR3 protein is CASSNPDGSRLAAQGVHEQYF. DNA for the CDR3: TGTGCCAGCAGCAACCCGGACGGATCAAGACTAGCGGCCCAGGGCGTGCACGAGCAGTACTTC.

This clonotype was found many times. V usage is TRBV29-1 and J usage is TRBJ2-7; maybe TRBD1 (6 bases). Germline V gives CDR1 SQVTM, CDR2 ANQGSEA. Trimming shortened V by 1 base and J by 0 bases, and 10 bases separated the two germline ends. The CDR3 extends over 14 amino acids. The CDR3 reads CSVEGQGISYEQYF. The CDR3 region has the DNA TGCAGCGTTGAAGGGCAGGGGATCTCCTACGAGCAGTACTTC.

Only a few counts were recorded for this clonotype. This may arise from a read error, as a much more abundant clone is one base away. This sequence joins TRBV6-1 and TRBJ2-7; 12 positions match TRBD2. V dropped 6 bases and J dropped 0; count of bases not matched to a gene: 6. This CDR3 spans 16 amino acids. Germline-derived CDR1 and CDR2 are MNHNS and SASEGT. CDR3 residues: CASSLGLAGSSYEQYF. The CDR3 DNA follows: TGTGCCAGCAGCCTCGGACTAGCGGGAAGCTCCTACGAGCAGTACTTC.

This clonotype was recorded at least ten times. V and J are TRBV6-5 and TRBJ2-7, with 8 bases lining up with TRBD1. The V gene end was trimmed by 6 bases and the J gene end by 6 bases; junction bases not matched to a gene: 10. CDR3 length equals 14 residues. Germline assignment: CDR1 MNHEY and CDR2 SVGAGI. This CDR3 is CASSPGQGSVEQYF. CDR3 DNA: TGTGCCAGCAGCCCCGGACAGGGAAGCGTCGAGCAGTACTTC.

V is TRBV28 and J is TRBJ2-5, with 9 positions matching TRBD2. CDR1 is MDHEN, CDR2 SYDVKM, per germline. There are 16 residues in the CDR3. The V gene end was trimmed by 6 bases and the J gene end by 1 base; junction bases not matched to a gene: 9. CDR3 in DNA: TGTGCCAGCAGCTCTTATGGAGCGGGAGGCCAAGAGACCCAGTACTTC. This translates into CASSSYGAGGQETQYF.

V gene TRBV6-1 combines with J gene TRBJ2-2; 8 bases agree with TRBD1. The CDR3 is 14 residues long. V lost 7 bases, J lost 7 bases, and 8 bases stayed unmatched. CDR1 MNHNS and CDR2 SASEGT come from the germline V gene. The CDR3 loop reads CASNAGGIGGELFF. The CDR3 DNA follows: TGTGCCAGCAACGCAGGGGGCATTGGCGGGGAGCTGTTTTTT.

Ten or more counts support this clonotype. The chain carries TRBV20-1 and TRBJ1-1; 8 bases fit TRBD1. The CDR3 has 15 residues. J gave up 0 bases and V 2 bases, and 5 bases lay outside the gene matches. Germline CDR1 DFQATT, CDR2 SNEGSKA (reference sequence). The CDR3: CSARRTGNMNTEAFF. The CDR3 DNA follows: TGCAGTGCTAGACGGACAGGGAACATGAACACTGAAGCTTTCTTT.

This clonotype was detected many times. This chain links TRBV4-1 with TRBJ2-7; 10 bases are shared with TRBD1. The V segment lost 1 base and the J segment 4 bases; nucleotides outside the gene matches: 4. Germline-derived CDR1 and CDR2 are MGHRA and YSYEKL. The CDR3 runs to 15 residues. CDR3 region: CASSQALGQGYEQYF. Written as DNA, the CDR3 is TGCGCCAGCAGCCAAGCCCTGGGACAGGGGTACGAGCAGTACTTC.